These 7 T cell receptor beta chains were sequenced from one sample in a study of blood T cells in healthy people across ages. A J-beta primer mix and a sample-barcoded 5' primer were used in a second PCR of roughly 6 to 11 cycles. MiXCR was run by TCRdb on the 5' RACE reads, yielding one entry per CDR3 protein. This repertoire shows hundreds of thousands of distinct CDR3 sequences, around two fifths found once; its top ten account for around 21%. Sequenced: blood. The receptors were sampled from a man aged 55 to 70 in good health.

This rearrangement joins TRBV13 to TRBJ2-3; D unresolved. The CDR3 has 14 residues. Looked up from germline, CDR1 is PRHDT and CDR2 is FYEKMQ (reference sequence). V was trimmed by 5 bases and J by 0 bases, leaving 9 bases between them. In nucleotides, the CDR3 is TGTGCCAGCAGCCGAAGGGCCAGCACAGATACGCAGTATTTT. Translating it yields CASSRRASTDTQYF. The variable domain in full, completed from reference TRBV13 and TRBJ2-3, reads AAGVIQSPRHLIKEKRETATLKCYPIPRHDTVYWYQQGPGQDPQFLISFYEKMQSDKGSIPDRFSAQQFSDYHSELNMSSLELGDSALYFCASSRRASTDTQYFGPGTRLTVL.

V gene TRBV20-1 combines with J gene TRBJ2-4, with no clear D. Germline loops: CDR1 DFQATT, CDR2 SNEGSKA (reference sequence). The length of the CDR3 is 14 residues. The germline V and J ends were trimmed by 4 bases and 0 bases, with 10 bases remaining between them. The CDR3 spells CSATQVLAKNIQYF. As DNA, the CDR3 is TGCAGTGCTACGCAGGTACTAGCCAAAAACATTCAGTACTTC.

The gene calls are TRBV5-1 and TRBJ2-7; 8 positions match TRBD1. Germline trimming cut 0 bases from V and 2 bases from J; bases unmatched to any gene: 10. This CDR3 has 17 amino acids. The V gene's germline CDR1 is SGHRS and CDR2 YFSETQ. This CDR3 is CASSLGSSQGGTYEQYF. As DNA, the CDR3 is TGCGCCAGCAGCTTGGGGAGTTCACAGGGGGGAACCTACGAGCAGTACTTC.

V is TRBV6-1 and J is TRBJ1-5; D is possibly TRBD1 (5 bases). CDR1 and CDR2 from the germline V gene are MNHNS and SASEGT. CDR3 length equals 15 residues. V lost 9 bases and J 0 bases, leaving 15 bases between the germline ends. CDR3 DNA sequence: TGTGCCAGTACCGGGTCGGGACTTAGCAATCAGCCCCAGCATTTT. This codes for CASTGSGLSNQPQHF.

The rearrangement joins TRBV5-1 to TRBJ2-1; TRBD2 agrees at 9 bases. This CDR3 is built from 17 residues. Losses at the gene ends were 7 bases for V and 0 bases for J; bases not matched to a gene: 11. CDR1 and CDR2 (germline): SGHRS, YFSETQ. The CDR3 spells CASGPIAGAGSYNEQFF. As DNA, the CDR3 is TGCGCCAGCGGGCCCATAGCGGGGGCCGGCTCCTACAATGAGCAGTTCTTC.

This clonotype was seen a handful of times. This rearrangement joins TRBV27 to TRBJ1-1; TRBD1 matches 10 bases. From germline, CDR1 is MNHEY and CDR2 SMNVEV (reference sequence). This CDR3 region has 15 residues. V dropped 3 bases and J dropped 2; count of bases not matched to a gene: 3. The CDR3 here is CASSLGTGDNTEAFF. The CDR3 DNA is TGTGCCAGCAGTTTGGGGACAGGGGATAACACTGAAGCTTTCTTT.

This clonotype was counted a few times. The chain has TRBV6-2 or TRBV6-3 and TRBJ2-7, with a possible D match to TRBD1 (6 bases). From germline, CDR1 is MNHEY and CDR2 SVGEGT. Trimming stripped 6 bases from V and 3 bases from J, with 9 bases between. CDR3 length: 12 amino acids. The CDR3 sequence: CASRGANYEQYF. The CDR3 DNA sequence: TGTGCCAGCAGGGGGGCCAACTACGAGCAGTACTTC.